The sequence of this TCR beta chain was determined in a study of beta chain features in type 1 diabetes. Since all of the isolated RNA was reverse transcribed, expressed TCRB transcripts were what got sequenced. Assay used: immunoSEQ multiplex PCR; TCRdb lists only in-frame clones, some missing. The sample has hundreds of thousands of clones, over 7.5% seen once. The ends were cut back, 6 bases at V and 2 bases at J, with 14 bases in the middle. Looked up from germline, CDR1 is SGHRS and CDR2 is YFSETQ. The CDR3 covers 14 residues. This receptor was taken from a woman younger than 35 in good health. The sample consisted of naive CD4+ T cells from blood. V usage is TRBV5-1 and J usage is TRBJ2-5; maybe TRBD1 (6 bases). As DNA, the CDR3 is TGCGCCAGCACCAAACAGGGAAGGCAAGAGACCCAGTACTTC. Residues: CASTKQGRQETQYF.